This TCR beta chain is drawn from a study of early stage breast cancer tumors. For the study at large: Samples were sequenced at around 10-fold average coverage.

For this clone: Its cognate antigen is unknown.

The data were produced by immunoSEQ multiplex PCR, yet TCRdb's version contains in-frame clones alone and is incomplete. The sample shows about 72,000 clones, 70% to 85% of them seen only once. This CDR3 is built from 15 residues. Germline CDR1 reads MDHEN; CDR2 reads SYDVKM. J lost 4 bases, V lost 5 bases, and 8 bases had no gene match. Broader study findings: Tumors had about 2.5-fold higher T cell density and higher clonality than adjacent normal breast tissue.

J is TRBJ2-7 and V is TRBV28; TRBD2 matches 10 bases. What was sequenced was blood. This TCR derives from a person aged 55 to 70 with breast cancer. The CDR3 coding sequence is TGTGCCAGCAGTAGGTTAGCGGGGGGTTGGTACGAGCAGTACTTC. It translates to CASSRLAGGWYEQYF.